Presented here are 26 T cell receptor beta chains from one specimen sequenced in a study of CD4 and CD8 cells across lung adenocarcinoma regions (dated by TCRdb to 2016 to 2019). Library prep was done by PCR. TCRdb names HiSeq X Ten as the instrument used. TCRdb cleaned the public reads at Q25 with fastp, built clones with MiXCR and kept in-frame beta chains. Each CDR3 protein gets just one entry, which takes the most common genes and DNA from the rows behind it. The sample has about 4,000 distinct CDR3 sequences on record, approximately 50% of them singletons. About 24% of the sample rests with the top ten. The sequenced sample was CD4+ T cells from the margin of a lung tumor. The sample's cell subset or site, from its label and the paper: tumor margin region. These receptors were taken from a female donor with lung adenocarcinoma. The CD4 and CD8 labels of this study may be unreliable.

This rearrangement joins TRBV27 to TRBJ2-4, with a weak D call TRBD2 (6 bases). Germline V gives CDR1 MNHEY, CDR2 SMNVEV (reference sequence). The CDR3 totals 15 residues. The V end was cut by 7 bases, the J end by 13 bases, with 26 bases between. CDR3 sequence: CASTNLGGDRNTQYF. The CDR3 DNA follows: TGTGCCAGCACCAACCTGGGCGGGGACCGAAACACCCAGTACTTC.

This chain connects TRBV20-1 to TRBJ2-5, with 9 bases aligning to TRBD2. The trim removed 0 bases at V and 2 bases at J, leaving 10 bases unmatched. The CDR3 has 17 residues. Germline V gene lookup returns CDR1 DFQATT and CDR2 SNEGSKA (reference sequence). DNA of the CDR3: TGCAGTGCTAGAGATTTGGAACTAGCGGGCGTTCAAGAGACCCAGTACTTC. Translation gives CSARDLELAGVQETQYF.

This clonotype is large (0.1 to 1%) in the sample. The V call is TRBV27, the J call TRBJ2-4, with D tentatively TRBD2 (5 bases). The germline CDR1 and CDR2 sequences are MNHEY and SMNVEV (reference sequence). The CDR3 sequence is 16 residues long. CDR3 nucleotide sequence: TGTGCGTATAGAGGTGAGAGGGAACGTGCCAAAAACATTCAGTACTTC. Residues: CAYRGERERAKNIQYF.

This clonotype appeared a few times. The chain is built from TRBV6-5 and TRBJ2-5; no reliable D call. The CDR3 has 15 amino acids. Trimming pared 0 bases from V and 1 base from J, leaving 9 bases between. Germline CDR1 MNHEY, CDR2 SVGAGI. The CDR3 DNA sequence: TGTGCCAGCAGTTACTCGGTGGCCACCCAAGAGACCCAGTACTTC. It encodes CASSYSVATQETQYF.

The chain carries TRBV6-1 and TRBJ2-3; TRBD2 is a possible D gene (5 bases). The DNA end favors TRBJ2-1, so the J call may be wrong. Germline values: CDR1 MNHNS, CDR2 SASEGT. The CDR3 covers 13 residues. The CDR3 spells CASGQATGDAQFF. CDR3 coding DNA: TGTGCCAGCGGCCAAGCGACCGGGGATGCGCAGTTCTTC.

As for this clonotype: Mismatch with germline at one junction end may stem from a read error. V usage is TRBV27 and J usage is TRBJ2-3; 13 bases match TRBD2. This CDR3 comprises 16 residues. From germline, CDR1 is MNHEY and CDR2 SMNVEV (reference sequence). Here the CDR3 reads CASSSRLAGGTDMQYF. CDR3 nucleotides: TGTGCCAGCAGTTCCCGACTAGCGGGAGGCACAGACATGCAGTACTTT.

This clonotype was counted between two and nine times. The rearrangement uses TRBV7-2 and TRBJ2-7; tentatively, D is TRBD1 (6 bases). CDR3 size: 14 residues. CDR1 and CDR2 from the germline V gene are SGHTA and FQGNSA. Trimming removed 8 bases at V and 3 bases at J, with 17 bases between. The CDR3 loop is CASQQGRSNYEQYF. The CDR3 bases are TGTGCCAGCCAACAGGGAAGGAGTAACTACGAGCAGTACTTC. Filled out from reference TRBV7-2 and TRBJ2-7, the complete variable domain reads GAGVSQSPSNKVTEKGKDVELRCDPISGHTALYWYRQSLGQGLEFLIYFQGNSAPDKSGLPSDRFSAERTGGSVSTLTIQRTQQEDSAVYLCASQQGRSNYEQYFGPGTRLTVT.

This rearrangement joins TRBV7-2 to TRBJ2-1; tentative D call: TRBD2 (5 bases). Near its end, the DNA agrees better with TRBJ2-7, so the J call may be wrong. In germline, CDR1 is SGHTA, CDR2 FQGNSA. The CDR3 sequence is 13 residues long. CDR3 sequence: CASSLGRVREQYF. The CDR3 region has the DNA TGTGCCAGCAGCTTAGGGCGGGTTCGCGAGCAGTACTTC.

The rearrangement joins TRBV5-1 to TRBJ2-1, with TRBD2 identical over 13 bases. In germline, CDR1 is SGHRS, CDR2 YFSETQ. The CDR3 has 14 residues. V shed 0 bases and J 15 bases; nucleotides not matched to a gene: 6. CDR3 sequence reads: CASSLGLAGGLSFF. CDR3 DNA sequence: TGCGCCAGCAGCTTGGGACTAGCGGGAGGATTATCGTTCTTC.

The chain links TRBV20-1 to TRBJ2-3; D is ambiguous. This CDR3 comprises 11 residues. The germline CDR1 and CDR2 sequences are DFQATT and SNEGSKA (reference sequence). V was cut by 3 bases and J by 6 bases, with 7 bases left in between. The DNA of the CDR3 is TGCAGTGCTAGTCGGGCGGATACGCAGTATTTT. This sequence encodes CSASRADTQYF.

The chain couples TRBV6-1 to TRBJ2-3; TRBD1 or TRBD2 may be the D gene (6 bases each). CDR1 and CDR2 from the germline V gene are MNHNS and SASEGT. The ends were cut back, 6 bases at V and 6 bases at J, with 22 bases in the middle. This CDR3 has 16 residues. The CDR3 DNA reads as TGTGCCAGCAGCGTCGGGGGTGGGGGCCCTACTGATACGCAGTATTTT. Translated, it gives CASSVGGGGPTDTQYF.

J is TRBJ2-1 and V is TRBV10-1; D unclear. The last part of the DNA fits TRBJ2-7 better; the J call may be wrong. The CDR3 has 13 residues. Germline values: CDR1 WNHNN, CDR2 SYGVQD (reference sequence). The CDR3 DNA reads TGCGCCAGCAGCTTGGGTCCTTACAATGAGCAGTACTTC. Amino acids: CASSLGPYNEQYF.

V gene TRBV6-5 combines with J gene TRBJ1-1, with 9 bases lining up with TRBD1. The germline V gene encodes CDR1 MNHEY and CDR2 SVGAGI. This CDR3 is built from 15 residues. The J segment lost 5 bases and the V segment lost 4 bases, leaving 8 bases of the junction unmatched. CDR3 protein: CASSLATGGYTEAFF. CDR3 DNA: TGTGCCAGCAGTTTGGCGACAGGGGGATATACTGAAGCTTTCTTT.

The chain couples TRBV6-5 to TRBJ2-3; 10 positions match TRBD1. Per germline, CDR1 MNHEY and CDR2 SVGAGI. The CDR3 sequence is 15 residues long. J gave up 3 bases and V 2 bases, and 2 bases lay outside the gene matches. CDR3 residues: CASSYGTGDTDTQYF. The CDR3 region has the DNA TGTGCCAGCAGTTACGGGACAGGGGATACAGATACGCAGTATTTT.

The chain couples TRBV6-1 to TRBJ2-5; possibly TRBD1 for D (6 bases). Trimming removed 8 bases at V and 5 bases at J, with 21 bases between. The CDR3 totals 15 residues. Germline-derived CDR1 and CDR2 are MNHNS and SASEGT. CDR3 sequence reads: CASLLNRVSGETQYF. CDR3 nucleotides: TGTGCCAGCCTTCTCAACAGGGTTTCGGGCGAGACCCAGTACTTC.

CDR3: CASSEMAGGGDTQYF. In DNA form, the CDR3 reads TGCGCCAGCAGTGAGATGGCGGGAGGAGGAGATACGCAGTATTTT. The rearrangement joins TRBV10-2 to TRBJ2-3; 8 bases map to TRBD2. The CDR3 has 15 amino acids. V shed 2 bases and J 5 bases; nucleotides not matched to a gene: 6. In germline, CDR1 is WSHSY, CDR2 SAAADI.

This chain uses TRBV27 with TRBJ2-4, with D perhaps given as TRBD1 or TRBD2 (6 bases each). Trimming cost V 9 bases and J 13 bases, with 28 bases left between them. The CDR3 covers 15 residues. CDR1 MNHEY and CDR2 SMNVEV come from the germline V gene (reference sequence). The CDR3 coding sequence is TGTGCCAGGGCCAACGGGGGCGGGGACGGAAACACCCAGTACTTC. Its translation: CARANGGGDGNTQYF.

Relative to its sample, this clonotype is medium-sized. V and J are TRBV27 and TRBJ2-7, with TRBD2 matching over 9 bases. CDR1 is MNHEY, CDR2 SMNVEV, per germline (reference sequence). V lost 5 bases to trimming and J lost 6 bases; unmatched junction nucleotides: 8. CDR3 size: 14 residues. The DNA for the CDR3 is TGTGCCAGCAGTGCAGGACTAGCGAACGGCGAGCAGTACTTC. Protein product: CASSAGLANGEQYF.

Within the sample, this clonotype is medium-sized. The V and J genes are TRBV6-1 and TRBJ2-7, with TRBD1 as a possible D gene (6 bases). CDR1 is MNHNS and CDR2 is SASEGT in the germline V gene. The length of the CDR3 is 15 residues. Trimming pared 7 bases from V and 6 bases from J, leaving 22 bases between. The CDR3: CASMTDRLGSVEQYF. CDR3 DNA: TGTGCCAGCATGACGGACAGACTTGGATCCGTCGAGCAGTACTTC.

This clonotype is classed as medium-sized (0.01 to 0.1%). V is TRBV10-2 and J is TRBJ2-5; the D gene could be TRBD1 or TRBD2 (5 bases each). V was pared by 2 bases and J by 3 bases, with 10 bases between. The CDR3 runs 14 residues. Germline V gives CDR1 WSHSY, CDR2 SAAADI. The CDR3 loop is CASSEPGPEETQYF. As DNA, the CDR3 is TGCGCCAGCAGTGAGCCGGGGCCCGAAGAGACCCAGTACTTC.

This clonotype was recorded a few times. This chain links TRBV6-1 with TRBJ2-5; 13 bases map to TRBD2. From germline, CDR1 is MNHNS and CDR2 SASEGT. CDR3 length equals 21 residues. Trimming at V came to 3 bases and at J to 0 bases, leaving 16 bases not matched to a gene. CDR3 loop: CASSDPGLAGRVRQYQETQYF. CDR3 nucleotide sequence: TGTGCCAGCAGTGACCCGGGACTAGCGGGGAGGGTGCGACAGTACCAAGAGACCCAGTACTTC.

This chain links TRBV10-1 with TRBJ2-2; 8 positions match TRBD1. The CDR3 spans 15 residues. Germline CDR1 WNHNN, CDR2 SYGVQD (reference sequence). The junction had 5 bases not matched to a gene; V was cut back by 5 bases and J by 3 bases. As DNA, the CDR3 is TGCGCCAGCAGTCCTGGACAGGGCGACACCGGGGAGCTGTTTTTT. It specifies CASSPGQGDTGELFF.

This clonotype was seen a handful of times. This chain's CDR3 is CASSEAPGPPKEQYF. The CDR3, as DNA: TGTGCCAGCAGTGAAGCGCCAGGTCCCCCCAAAGAGCAGTACTTC. The rearrangement uses TRBV6-1 and TRBJ2-1; D remains ambiguous. The J call may be faulty, since TRBJ2-7 better matches the DNA end. Germline CDR1 MNHNS, CDR2 SASEGT. This CDR3 region has 15 residues.

The genes are TRBV6-1 and TRBJ1-2; no definite D call. Germline V gene sequence: CDR1 MNHNS, CDR2 SASEGT. The CDR3 is made up of 16 amino acids. The V and J ends lost 6 bases and 5 bases respectively, with 22 bases between them. The CDR3 is CASSDTPGRTLYGYTF. CDR3 nucleotides: TGTGCCAGCAGCGACACCCCTGGACGGACCCTGTATGGCTACACCTTC.

In DNA form, the CDR3 reads TGTGCCAGCAGAACAGGGCAGCGGTCCTCCTACAATGAGCAGTTCTTC. Encoded protein: CASRTGQRSSYNEQFF. The chain has TRBV6-1 and TRBJ2-1; tentative D call: TRBD1 (6 bases). Trimming removed 6 bases at V and 0 bases at J, with 15 bases between. CDR1 and CDR2 (germline): MNHNS, SASEGT. The CDR3 consists of 16 residues.

This chain joins TRBV27 and TRBJ1-3; D gene unclear. This CDR3 has 15 amino acids. Germline assignment: CDR1 MNHEY and CDR2 SMNVEV (reference sequence). V shed 1 base and J shed 0 bases, with 7 bases lying between them. The CDR3 DNA reads as TGTGCCAGCAGTTTATATCACAGCTCTGGAAACACCATATATTTT. It codes for CASSLYHSSGNTIYF.